The present T cell receptor (beta chain) was sequenced within a study of shared clonotypes between healthy human individuals. In the study overall: CD8 memory received one plate per donor, CD8 naive two, CD4 memory three and CD4 naive three.

Whole-study findings and limits: Sharing of clonotypes among donors was expected to vary with sequencing depth.

This clone was found once. Its antigen is currently unknown. A much bigger clone sits one base away, suggesting this may be a read error. At the DNA level, this CDR3 is encoded by other sequences in the same sample as well. The data were produced by immunoSEQ multiplex PCR, yet TCRdb's version contains in-frame clones alone and is incomplete. The table shows roughly 1,000,000 clones, with 75% to 80% occurring only once. Germline CDR1 and CDR2: KGHSH and LQKENI. With V trimmed by 3 bases and J by 0 bases, 4 bases remained unmatched. This CDR3 is built from 15 residues. The source of this sequence is a man younger than 35 in good health. Some clones in this sample may be carry-over from other donors' samples. The material sequenced was memory CD4+ T cells from PBMCs. Indicated subset: CD45RA-negative fraction. The rearrangement links TRBV18 to TRBJ1-1, with 7 bases lining up with TRBD1. The CDR3 sequence is CASSPGQLMNTEAFF. CDR3 coding DNA: TGTGCCAGCTCACCGGGACAGCTAATGAACACTGAAGCTTTCTTT.